Following are 12 T cell receptor beta chains from one sample sequenced in a study of T-cell reconstitution after alpha-beta-depleted transplantation in children listed by TCRdb under 2016. Library creation used PCR. Sequencer: Illumina HiSeq 2500. To normalize quantification of the TCRbeta repertoire, the TCR libraries were built with molecular barcoding that relied on unique molecular identifiers. TCRdb cleaned the public reads at Q25 with fastp, built clones with MiXCR and kept in-frame beta chains. Each CDR3 protein appears once, grouped with its most common genes and DNA. In all, the sample holds about 580,000 distinct CDR3 sequences, and roughly a quarter of those were seen once. Clones ranked in the top ten supply under 45% of the sample. This specimen's treatment or condition label, interpreted: allogeneic hematopoietic cell transplantation with graft depleted of TCRalphabeta T cells and CD19 B cells.

The specimen comprised PBMCs, sampled before TCRalphabeta/CD19-depleted stem cell transplant. All receptors come from a boy younger than two with Wiskott-Aldrich syndrome, due to receive a stem cell transplant.

In this sample, this clonotype turned up a few times. The rearrangement joins TRBV4-1 to TRBJ2-7, with 9 bases aligning to TRBD2. Germline V gene data show CDR1 as MGHRA and CDR2 as YSYEKL. V lost 4 bases and J lost 3; bases outside the gene matches: 4. The CDR3 totals 14 residues. The CDR3 DNA reads as TGCGCCAGCAGCCCAGGTAGCGGGGGCTACGAGCAGTACTTC. It yields the protein CASSPGSGGYEQYF.

This clonotype has more than one count but fewer than ten. The rearrangement uses TRBV5-1 and TRBJ2-1; D not resolved. Germline V CDR1 and CDR2: SGHRS, YFSETQ. The CDR3 spans 13 residues. V was cut by 1 base and J by 6 bases, with 8 bases left in between. CDR3: CASSLRVGNEQFF. The CDR3 region has the DNA TGCGCCAGCAGCTTGCGGGTAGGCAATGAGCAGTTCTTC.

This chain links TRBV5-1 with TRBJ2-1; tentative D call: TRBD2 (5 bases). Trimming took off 0 bases at V and 4 bases at J, with 11 bases between the two ends. CDR1 is SGHRS and CDR2 is YFSETQ in the germline V gene. This CDR3 contains 15 residues. The CDR3 is CASSLEERPYNEQFF. As DNA, the CDR3 is TGCGCCAGCAGCTTGGAAGAGCGGCCTTACAATGAGCAGTTCTTC.

This clonotype showed up just once. V and J are TRBV5-1 and TRBJ2-1; 7 bases fit TRBD2. V lost 0 bases and J lost 5; bases outside the gene matches: 8. CDR1 is SGHRS, CDR2 YFSETQ, per germline. This CDR3 has 16 residues. CDR3 nucleotides: TGCGCCAGCAGCTTGGCCCACAGCGGGAATAACAATGAGCAGTTCTTC. Translating gives CASSLAHSGNNNEQFF.

This clonotype was seen ten or more times. The V gene is TRBV20-1, the J gene TRBJ1-4; D is unclear. The CDR3 has 13 residues. Trimming took 0 bases from V and 5 from J, leaving 7 bases between them. The V gene's germline CDR1 is DFQATT and CDR2 SNEGSKA (reference sequence). CDR3 DNA: TGCAGTGCTAGAGACTTGACGAATGAAAAACTGTTTTTT. This sequence encodes CSARDLTNEKLFF.

Only a few counts were recorded for this clonotype. The V call is TRBV7-2, the J call TRBJ2-2; perhaps TRBD2 as D (5 bases). With 2 bases removed from V and 4 bases from J, the gap between germline ends came to 8 bases. The CDR3 has 14 amino acids. Germline assignment: CDR1 SGHTA and CDR2 FQGNSA. CDR3 DNA: TGTGCCAGCAGCTTACGGGGTTTCACCGGGGAGCTGTTTTTT. This encodes CASSLRGFTGELFF.

This clonotype was counted only a few times. This chain links TRBV5-1 with TRBJ2-3; tentatively, D is TRBD2 (5 bases). Deletions cut 1 base from V and 3 bases from J, with 12 bases between. The CDR3 runs 15 residues. Germline V lookup: CDR1 SGHRS, CDR2 YFSETQ. This chain's CDR3 is CASSLWPRGTDTQYF. CDR3 bases: TGCGCCAGCAGCTTGTGGCCCCGAGGGACAGATACGCAGTATTTT.

This clonotype was counted a few times. The CDR3, as DNA: TGCGCCAGCAGCTTGATGGCTAGCGGGAATGTTCGGCCCACAGATACGCAGTATTTT. This translates into CASSLMASGNVRPTDTQYF. The chain employs TRBV5-1 and TRBJ2-3; TRBD2 agrees at 9 bases. V shed 1 base, J shed 2 bases, and the junction held 14 bases outside the gene matches. Germline V CDR1 and CDR2: SGHRS, YFSETQ. The CDR3 covers 19 residues.

The J gene is TRBJ2-1, the V gene TRBV12-3 or TRBV12-4; the D is unclear. The CDR3 has 16 amino acids. V lost 1 base, J lost 5 bases, and 15 bases lay in between. The CDR3 DNA reads TGTGCCAGCAGTTTAGTTCTAGGGTTTTTTAACAATGAGCAGTTCTTC. This sequence encodes CASSLVLGFFNNEQFF.

The gene calls are TRBV28 and TRBJ2-7, with D perhaps given as TRBD1 or TRBD2 (5 bases each). This CDR3 contains 14 residues. Trimming removed 7 bases at V and 2 bases at J, with 15 bases between. CDR1 is MDHEN, CDR2 SYDVKM, per germline. As DNA, the CDR3 is TGTGCCAGCACCTCCGGGACGTTTACCTACGAGCAGTACTTC. It encodes CASTSGTFTYEQYF.

In its sample, this clonotype was seen a few times. The rearrangement uses TRBV5-1 and TRBJ2-7; the D is unclear. The CDR3 consists of 14 residues. The V end lost 0 bases, the J end lost 11 bases, and 18 bases lay between the germline ends. The germline V gene encodes CDR1 SGHRS and CDR2 YFSETQ. The CDR3 is CASSLGAPNLIEYF. CDR3 nucleotide sequence: TGCGCCAGCAGCTTGGGGGCACCTAATCTGATAGAGTACTTC.

This clonotype was picked up a small number of times. The V gene is TRBV24-1, the J gene TRBJ2-1; 9 bases fit TRBD2. With V trimmed by 4 bases and J by 3 bases, 3 bases remained unmatched. This CDR3 is built from 15 residues. Germline V CDR1 and CDR2: KGHDR, SFDVKD. The CDR3 DNA sequence: TGTGCCACCAGTGACGGACTAGCGTTCTACAATGAGCAGTTCTTC. This translates into CATSDGLAFYNEQFF.